The present T cell receptor beta chain was sequenced within a study of cytomegalovirus exposure and HLA in healthy donors. PCR used 60 Vbeta primers and 13 Jbeta primers. The assay was immunoSEQ multiplex PCR, and TCRdb's table has in-frame clones only and misses some. The sample gives around 150,000 clones, around 74% of which show up once; roughly 6.8% is in the top ten. The specimen was PBMCs. The clonotype comes from a man in his fifties in good health and CMV-seropositive.

The CDR3 DNA follows: TGTGCCAGCAGTCGGACAGCCGAAGCTTTCTTT. Translating gives CASSRTAEAFF. The chain joins TRBV2 to TRBJ1-1; tentatively, D is TRBD1 (6 bases). V lost 5 bases to trimming and J lost 8 bases, with 9 bases between them. Germline V gene sequence: CDR1 SNHLY, CDR2 FYNNEI. This CDR3 spans 11 amino acids.